These 14 T cell receptor beta chains were sequenced from one sample in a study of blood T cell repertoires in COVID-19. Generated by immunoSEQ multiplex PCR, the TCRdb table keeps only in-frame clones and is missing some. The sample records about 99,000 clones, about 89% being singletons. Sequencing was done on a sample of peripheral blood. The receptors were sampled from a woman aged 55-69 years with acute or convalescent COVID-19.

The J gene is TRBJ1-1, the V gene TRBV29-1; 8 bases align to TRBD1. This CDR3 has 11 residues. CDR1 and CDR2 from the germline V gene are SQVTM and ANQGSEA. V was pared by 7 bases and J by 6 bases, with 4 bases of the junction left unmatched. The CDR3 region has the DNA TGCAGCGCACAGGGGGAGGCTGAAGCTTTCTTT. Its protein product is CSAQGEAEAFF.

The chain employs TRBV19 and TRBJ1-6; TRBD1 matches 8 bases. Unmatched junction bases numbered 7, after V lost 6 bases and J lost 0 bases. Germline V gene sequence: CDR1 LNHDA, CDR2 SQIVND (reference sequence). CDR3 length equals 17 residues. In DNA, the CDR3 is TGTGCCAGTAGCTATCGGGACAGGAGCTCCTATAATTCACCCCTCCACTTT. Translating it yields CASSYRDRSSYNSPLHF. The full variable domain, its missing parts supplied by reference TRBV19 and TRBJ1-6, is DGGITQSPKYLFRKEGQNVTLSCEQNLNHDAMYWYRQDPGQGLRLIYYSQIVNDFQKGDIAEGYSVSREKKESFPLTVTSAQKNPTAFYLCASSYRDRSSYNSPLHFGNGTRLTVT.

This chain links TRBV7-6 with TRBJ2-1; the D gene is possibly TRBD2 (7 bases). Germline CDR1 SGHVS, CDR2 FNYEAQ. This CDR3 spans 15 amino acids. The V gene lost 3 bases and the J gene lost 4 bases, with 13 bases spanning the gap. Here the CDR3 DNA reads TGTGCCAGCAGCTTTATACGGGGGGCGTACAATGAGCAGTTCTTC. Its translation: CASSFIRGAYNEQFF.

Only one count was recorded for this clone. The chain is built from TRBV6-2 or TRBV6-3 and TRBJ2-3; D perhaps matches TRBD2 (6 bases). Trimming left V 2 bases short and J 9 bases short, with 15 bases between. This CDR3 is built from 14 residues. CDR1 and CDR2 from the germline V gene are MNHEY and SVGEGT. The CDR3 loop reads CASSYPGDGRTQYF. CDR3 nucleotides: TGTGCCAGCAGTTACCCTGGAGACGGGAGAACGCAGTATTTT.

V is TRBV28 and J is TRBJ2-3; possible D gene TRBD2, 6 bases. Germline loops: CDR1 MDHEN, CDR2 SYDVKM. V lost 8 bases to trimming and J lost 0 bases, with 12 bases between them. The CDR3 totals 14 residues. The CDR3 coding sequence is TGTGCCAGCGCCGGGGGATCAAGCACAGATACGCAGTATTTT. Translated: CASAGGSSTDTQYF.

Regarding this clone: Other DNA sequences in the same sample also yield this CDR3. The genes are TRBV12-3 or TRBV12-4 and TRBJ1-1; 7 bases line up with TRBD1. The CDR3 spans 12 residues. Trimming at V came to 6 bases and at J to 14 bases, leaving 12 bases not matched to a gene. CDR3 loop: CASSQSSPQGFF. CDR3 nucleotides: TGTGCCAGCAGCCAGTCAAGCCCACAGGGGTTCTTT.

V is TRBV9 and J is TRBJ2-5, with D unresolved. The ends were cut back, 2 bases at V and 3 bases at J, with 8 bases in the middle. Germline-derived CDR1 and CDR2 are SGDLS and YYNGEE. This CDR3 contains 13 residues. The CDR3 DNA is TGTGCCAGCAGCGTGTTCGCAGAAGAGACCCAGTACTTC. This gives the protein CASSVFAEETQYF.

CDR3 nucleotide sequence: TGTGCCAGCAGCGTAGGACCGGGGGGCAACTACGAGCAGTACGTC. Encoded protein: CASSVGPGGNYEQYV. The chain combines TRBV9 with TRBJ2-7; D is perhaps TRBD2 (7 bases). The V gene's germline CDR1 is SGDLS and CDR2 YYNGEE. The V end was cut by 0 bases, the J end by 3 bases, with 13 bases between. This CDR3 is 15 amino acids long.

The chain uses TRBV29-1 and TRBJ1-1; 8 positions agree with TRBD1. CDR3 length: 11 residues. Germline CDR1 and CDR2: SQVTM and ANQGSEA. V lost 7 bases, J lost 5 bases, and 3 bases stayed unmatched. This chain's CDR3 is CSATGETEAFF. The CDR3 DNA is TGCAGCGCGACAGGGGAAACTGAAGCTTTCTTT.

The rearrangement links TRBV27 to TRBJ1-1, with TRBD1 identical over 9 bases. Germline trimming cut 6 bases from V and 5 bases from J; bases unmatched to any gene: 7. The CDR3 runs 14 residues. CDR1 MNHEY and CDR2 SMNVEV come from the germline V gene (reference sequence). CDR3 protein: CASRRTGALTEAFF. The CDR3 nucleotides read TGTGCCAGCAGAAGGACAGGGGCCCTGACTGAAGCTTTCTTT.

The chain joins TRBV28 to TRBJ1-2; D gene unclear. This CDR3 spans 12 amino acids. Germline V gives CDR1 MDHEN, CDR2 SYDVKM. Between the trimmed V and J ends, which lost 10 bases and 8 bases, there was a span of 17 bases. The CDR3: CATVVGSGGYTF. DNA of the CDR3: TGTGCCACCGTGGTGGGTTCGGGAGGCTACACCTTC.

The J gene is TRBJ2-6, the V gene TRBV7-6, with D unresolved. The germline V and J ends were trimmed by 3 bases and 4 bases, with 13 bases remaining between them. Germline CDR1 and CDR2: SGHVS and FNYEAQ. The CDR3 spans 16 residues. The CDR3 loop is CASSFTAMRGANVLTF. CDR3 in DNA: TGTGCCAGCAGCTTCACAGCCATGAGAGGGGCCAACGTCCTGACTTTC.

The chain links TRBV30 to TRBJ2-4; D unresolved. CDR1 GTSNPN and CDR2 SVGIG come from the germline V gene (reference sequence). Trimming took 0 bases from V and 12 from J, leaving 18 bases between them. This CDR3 region has 14 residues. The CDR3 loop is CAWSVPFISSTQYF. In DNA form, the CDR3 reads TGTGCCTGGAGTGTACCCTTTATCAGTTCCACTCAGTACTTC. Combining the CDR3 with reference TRBV30 and TRBJ2-4 gives the whole variable domain SQTIHQWPATLVQPVGSPLSLECTVEGTSNPNLYWYRQAAGRGLQLLFYSVGIGQISSEVPQNLSASRPQDRQFILSSKKLLLSDSGFYLCAWSVPFISSTQYFGAGTRLSVL.

V and J are TRBV19 and TRBJ1-1; perhaps TRBD1 as D (6 bases). CDR1 LNHDA and CDR2 SQIVND come from the germline V gene (reference sequence). V shed 5 bases and J shed 6 bases, with 16 bases lying between them. The CDR3 has 14 residues. DNA of the CDR3: TGTGCCAGTAGTCCAGGTAGGGGGTGGTCTGAAGCTTTCTTT. It codes for CASSPGRGWSEAFF.